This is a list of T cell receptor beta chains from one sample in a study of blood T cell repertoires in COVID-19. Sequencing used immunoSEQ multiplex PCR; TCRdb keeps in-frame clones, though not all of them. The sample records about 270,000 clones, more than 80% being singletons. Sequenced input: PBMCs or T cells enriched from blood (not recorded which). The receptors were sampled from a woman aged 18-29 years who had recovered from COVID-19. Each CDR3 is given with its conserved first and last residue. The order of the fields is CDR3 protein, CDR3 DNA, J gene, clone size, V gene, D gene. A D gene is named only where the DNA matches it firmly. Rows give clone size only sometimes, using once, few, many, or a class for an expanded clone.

CSARRAGEAFF TGCAGCGCTCGACGGGCGGGTGAAGCTTTCTTT TRBJ1-1 . TRBV29-1 .
CASSFDRGTVDTQYF TGTGCCAGCAGCTTTGACAGGGGGACGGTGGATACGCAGTATTTT TRBJ2-3 . TRBV5-5 TRBD1
CASSPSPAGTGELFF TGTGCCAGCTCACCGAGCCCGGCGGGGACCGGGGAGCTGTTTTTT TRBJ2-2 . TRBV18 .
CASSPTPPGRVEAFF TGTGCCAGTAGTCCCACCCCCCCAGGGAGGGTCGAAGCTTTCTTT TRBJ1-1 . TRBV19 .
CASSQDRDGGGLGTGELFF TGTGCCAGCAGCCAAGACCGGGATGGGGGGGGCCTGGGCACCGGGGAGCTGTTTTTT TRBJ2-2 . TRBV4-2 .
CASAGTEQYF TGTGCCAGCGCAGGTACGGAGCAGTACTTC TRBJ2-7 . TRBV2 .
CASSGQGYGYTF TGTGCCAGCAGTGGTCAGGGGTATGGCTACACCTTC TRBJ1-2 . TRBV2 .
CASSRDRVGLGAGKLFF TGCGCCAGCAGCCGGGACAGGGTGGGCCTGGGGGCCGGAAAACTGTTTTTT TRBJ1-4 . TRBV5-1 TRBD1
CASSGQGQVEKLFF TGTGCCAGCAGCGGACAGGGGCAGGTAGAAAAACTGTTTTTT TRBJ1-4 . TRBV2 TRBD1
CASTPWGDGELFF TGTGCCAGCACCCCATGGGGGGACGGGGAGCTGTTTTTT TRBJ2-2 . TRBV9 .
CASRQNAISAGELFF TGTGCCAGCAGACAAAACGCGATTTCCGCCGGGGAGCTGTTTTTT TRBJ2-2 . TRBV4-2 .
CASSDTSTNTIYF TGTGCCAGCAGTGACACGAGCACAAACACCATATATTTT TRBJ1-3 . TRBV2 .
CASSLATGLSYGYTF TGCGCCAGCAGCTTGGCCACAGGGCTTAGCTATGGCTACACCTTC TRBJ1-2 . TRBV5-1 .
CASSRTGPSQPQHF TGTGCCAGCAGCCGGACAGGGCCCTCTCAGCCCCAGCATTTT TRBJ1-5 . TRBV14 TRBD1
CASRGATNTEAFF TGTGCCAGCAGGGGGGCTACGAACACTGAAGCTTTCTTT TRBJ1-1 once TRBV5-4 .
CASSSLRLAETDTQYF TGCGCCAGCAGCTCTCTTCGACTAGCGGAAACAGATACGCAGTATTTT TRBJ2-3 few TRBV5-1 TRBD2
CASSIVAPSGANVLTF TGTGCCAGTAGTATAGTGGCACCTTCTGGGGCCAACGTCCTGACTTTC TRBJ2-6 few TRBV19 .
CASPDRGMPQHF TGTGCCAGCCCGGACAGGGGGATGCCCCAGCATTTT TRBJ1-5 . TRBV2 TRBD1
CASSLGQVNNEQFF TGCGCCAGCAGCTTGGGACAGGTGAACAATGAGCAGTTCTTC TRBJ2-1 . TRBV5-1 .
CASSRPLHSEKLFF TGTGCCAGCAGTCGTCCCCTGCACAGCGAAAAACTGTTTTTT TRBJ1-4 few TRBV28 .
CASSQTPGQGNEQFF TGCGCCAGCAGCCAAACACCGGGACAGGGGAATGAGCAGTTCTTC TRBJ2-1 . TRBV4-1 TRBD1
CASSQDWGQSEQYF TGTGCCAGCAGCCAAGATTGGGGACAGTCCGAGCAGTACTTC TRBJ2-7 few TRBV4-2 TRBD1
CSASRTGFDQPQHF TGCAGTGCTAGTAGGACAGGATTCGATCAGCCCCAGCATTTT TRBJ1-5 . TRBV20-1 TRBD1
CASSRRGAGELFF TGTGCCAGCAGTCGCAGGGGGGCCGGGGAGCTGTTTTTT TRBJ2-2 few TRBV11-3 .
CASWAGTANTEAFF TGTGCCAGCTGGGCGGGGACGGCGAACACTGAAGCTTTCTTT TRBJ1-1 once TRBV19 .
CASSPTGYNQPQHF TGTGCCAGCAGTCCGACAGGGTACAATCAGCCCCAGCATTTT TRBJ1-5 . TRBV2 TRBD1
CSAGQFYGYTF TGCAGTGCTGGACAGTTCTATGGCTACACCTTC TRBJ1-2 . TRBV20-1 .
CASSLALGGTEAFF TGCGCCAGCAGCTTGGCCCTAGGGGGTACTGAAGCTTTCTTT TRBJ1-1 . TRBV5-1 .
CASSGGTGEYNEQFF TGTGCCAGCAGCGGCGGGACAGGGGAGTACAATGAGCAGTTCTTC TRBJ2-1 once TRBV5-8 TRBD1
CASMRVWTGNTEAFF TGTGCCAGCATGAGGGTATGGACAGGGAACACTGAAGCTTTCTTT TRBJ1-1 once TRBV27 TRBD1
CASSPDRGRDTQYF TGTGCCAGTAGCCCCGACAGGGGGCGTGATACGCAGTATTTT TRBJ2-3 . TRBV19 TRBD1
CASSRAKGVQPQHF TGCGCCAGCAGTAGGGCAAAAGGGGTTCAGCCCCAGCATTTT TRBJ1-5 . TRBV10-2 .
CAWSPGGYEQYF TGTGCCTGGAGCCCAGGCGGGTACGAGCAGTACTTC TRBJ2-7 . TRBV30 .
CATSDPRTGGYEQYF TGTGCCACCAGTGACCCCAGGACAGGGGGCTACGAGCAGTACTTC TRBJ2-7 . TRBV24-1 TRBD1
CASSYYRGANYGYTF TGTGCCAGCAGCTATTACAGGGGAGCTAACTATGGCTACACCTTC TRBJ1-2 . TRBV5-8 TRBD1
CASSQYGGNQPQHF TGTGCCAGCTCTCAGTACGGAGGCAATCAGCCCCAGCATTTT TRBJ1-5 few TRBV18 .
CASSLDRESPLHF TGTGCCAGCTCTCTCGACAGGGAGTCACCCCTCCACTTT TRBJ1-6 . TRBV6-5 TRBD1
CASRRAGNQPQHF TGTGCCTCGAGGAGAGCTGGAAATCAGCCCCAGCATTTT TRBJ1-5 once TRBV12-3/TRBV12-4 .
CASSLRNSPLHF TGTGCCAGCAGTTTGAGGAATTCACCCCTCCACTTT TRBJ1-6 . TRBV6-5 .
CASSLGQNSGNTIYF TGTGCCAGCAGCTTAGGACAGAACTCTGGAAACACCATATATTTT TRBJ1-3 . TRBV7-2 .
CASSERQANYGYTF TGTGCCAGCTCAGAGAGACAGGCGAACTATGGCTACACCTTC TRBJ1-2 . TRBV18 .
CASSQDSQGTYYGYTF TGTGCCAGCAGCCAAGATTCACAGGGCACCTACTATGGCTACACCTTC TRBJ1-2 . TRBV14 .
CASSLDWSGELFF TGCGCCAGCAGCCTGGACTGGTCTGGGGAGCTGTTTTTT TRBJ2-2 few TRBV5-1 .
CASSESMGLNEKLFF TGTGCCAGCAGTGAGAGTATGGGGCTTAATGAAAAACTGTTTTTT TRBJ1-4 . TRBV2 .
CASSLDRVLNSPLHF TGTGCCAGCTCACTTGACAGGGTTCTAAATTCACCCCTCCACTTT TRBJ1-6 . TRBV18 TRBD1
CASSPPRHISNQPQHF TGCGCCAGCAGTCCGCCGAGACATATTAGCAATCAGCCCCAGCATTTT TRBJ1-5 . TRBV23-1 .
CASSLGRNQPQHF TGTGCCAGCAGTTTGGGCCGCAATCAGCCCCAGCATTTT TRBJ1-5 . TRBV28 .
CASSESRTRTNEKLFF TGTGCCAGCAGTGAAAGTAGGACTAGAACTAATGAAAAACTGTTTTTT TRBJ1-4 few TRBV6-1 .
CASSKLAWTNTGELFF TGTGCCAGCAGCAAACTCGCCTGGACAAACACCGGGGAGCTGTTTTTT TRBJ2-2 . TRBV21-1 .
CASSFSGLAEAFF TGTGCCAGCAGCTTCTCAGGGCTTGCTGAAGCTTTCTTT TRBJ1-1 . TRBV7-9 .
CSVGSELATDTQYF TGCAGCGTTGGGAGCGAGCTCGCGACAGATACGCAGTATTTT TRBJ2-3 . TRBV29-1 .
CASSFGQGAGETQYF TGTGCCAGCAGCTTTGGGCAGGGGGCAGGGGAGACCCAGTACTTC TRBJ2-5 . TRBV11-3 TRBD1
CASSFKRTEAHEQYF TGTGCCAGCAGTTTTAAGAGGACAGAGGCTCACGAGCAGTACTTC TRBJ2-7 . TRBV27 .
CASSWGDSYRGYTF TGTGCCAGCAGCTGGGGGGACAGTTATCGTGGCTACACCTTC TRBJ1-2 . TRBV7-9 TRBD1